The 23 T cell receptor beta chains below all came from one sample that was sequenced in a study of glioma-infiltrating T cells after dendritic cell vaccination. Some clones are missing from TCRdb's copy, which holds only in-frame ones; the method was immunoSEQ multiplex PCR. The data hold around 67,000 clones, with approximately 80% observed a single time. The sequences come from blood, collected before dendritic cell vaccination. Receptors were obtained from a human donor with glioblastoma.

Comment on this clone: Mismatch with germline at one junction end may stem from a read error. The chain joins TRBV7-3 to TRBJ2-3; 7 positions agree with TRBD2. This CDR3 contains 16 residues. Germline lookup yields CDR1 SGHTA and CDR2 FQGTGA. The CDR3 protein is CANSTEPGGPPDTQYF. In DNA, the CDR3 is TGTGCCAACAGCACGGAACCGGGAGGCCCCCCGGATACGCAGTATTTT.

V gene TRBV5-1 combines with J gene TRBJ2-3; 9 nucleotides match TRBD2. This CDR3 comprises 15 residues. CDR1 is SGHRS and CDR2 is YFSETQ in the germline V gene. Germline trimming cut 2 bases from V and 4 bases from J; bases unmatched to any gene: 5. CDR3 nucleotide sequence: TGCGCCAGCAGCTTCGGGCGGGGGGGCGCAGATACGCAGTATTTT. It specifies CASSFGRGGADTQYF. Filled out from reference TRBV5-1 and TRBJ2-3, the complete variable domain reads KAGVTQTPRYLIKTRGQQVTLSCSPISGHRSVSWYQQTPGQGLQFLFEYFSETQRNKGNFPGRFSGRQFSNSRSEMNVSTLELGDSALYLCASSFGRGGADTQYFGPGTRLTVL.

The chain links TRBV2 to TRBJ2-5, with 7 bases that match TRBD1. Germline V CDR1 and CDR2: SNHLY, FYNNEI. The CDR3 runs 14 residues. The V gene end was trimmed by 8 bases and the J gene end by 4 bases; junction bases not matched to a gene: 10. This CDR3 is CASRRTGAGETQYF. The CDR3 nucleotides read TGTGCCAGCCGTCGTACAGGGGCCGGAGAGACCCAGTACTTC. The full variable domain, its missing parts supplied by reference TRBV2 and TRBJ2-5, is EPEVTQTPSHQVTQMGQEVILRCVPISNHLYFYWYRQILGQKVEFLVSFYNNEISEKSEIFDDQFSVERPDGSNFTLKIRSTKLEDSAMYFCASRRTGAGETQYFGPGTRLLVL.

This clone has only a few counts. J is TRBJ1-1 and V is TRBV5-5; D ambiguous. V was pared by 2 bases and J by 1 base, with 9 bases between. The CDR3 is made up of 14 amino acids. Germline V gene sequence: CDR1 SGHKS, CDR2 YYEKEE (reference sequence). The CDR3 region is CASSLRLTNTEAFF. DNA of the CDR3: TGTGCCAGCAGCTTACGACTTACGAACACTGAAGCTTTCTTT.

The chain combines TRBV14 with TRBJ1-2; 7 bases agree with TRBD1. The CDR3 totals 14 residues. The germline gives CDR1 SGHDN, CDR2 FVKESK. The ends lost 7 bases at V and 0 bases at J; junction bases unmatched: 5. Written as DNA, the CDR3 is TGTGCCAGCATGCGGACAGGAACTAACTATGGCTACACCTTC. Translating gives CASMRTGTNYGYTF.

V gene TRBV10-3 combines with J gene TRBJ1-4; D is possibly TRBD1 (5 bases). Between the trimmed V and J ends, which lost 0 bases and 3 bases, there was a span of 8 bases. Germline values: CDR1 ENHRY, CDR2 SYGVKD. This CDR3 spans 15 amino acids. DNA for the CDR3: TGTGCCATCAGTGAGTCGTGGGGGGCTAATGAAAAACTGTTTTTT. Its translation: CAISESWGANEKLFF.

The CDR3 spells CASSLGGEQETQYF. In DNA, the CDR3 is TGCGCCAGCAGCTTGGGGGGGGAACAAGAGACCCAGTACTTC. The chain uses TRBV5-1 and TRBJ2-5; D is possibly TRBD2 (6 bases). Trimming took 0 bases from V and 2 from J, leaving 8 bases between them. CDR3 size: 14 residues. Germline CDR1 is SGHRS and CDR2 is YFSETQ.

The chain has TRBV28 and TRBJ1-5; 9 positions agree with TRBD1. Trimming removed 5 bases from V and 2 bases from J; junction bases left unmatched: 4. This CDR3 is 15 amino acids long. Germline values: CDR1 MDHEN, CDR2 SYDVKM. The CDR3 protein is CASSTGGAGNQPQHF. CDR3 sequence (DNA): TGTGCCAGCAGTACAGGGGGCGCGGGCAATCAGCCCCAGCATTTT.

As regards this clone: This sample also contains other DNA sequences that code for the same CDR3. V usage is TRBV2 and J usage is TRBJ2-2, with 8 bases fitting TRBD1. There are 14 residues in the CDR3. Germline loops: CDR1 SNHLY, CDR2 FYNNEI. J was trimmed by 0 bases and V by 6 bases; bases with no gene match: 0. CDR3 nucleotide sequence: TGTGCCAGCAGGGACAGGGCGAACACCGGGGAGCTGTTTTTT. It translates to CASRDRANTGELFF. The entire variable domain, with the rest obtained from reference TRBV2 and TRBJ2-2, is as follows: EPEVTQTPSHQVTQMGQEVILRCVPISNHLYFYWYRQILGQKVEFLVSFYNNEISEKSEIFDDQFSVERPDGSNFTLKIRSTKLEDSAMYFCASRDRANTGELFFGEGSRLTVL.

The V and J genes are TRBV6-5 and TRBJ2-1; 14 bases fit TRBD2. This CDR3 contains 16 residues. J lost 4 bases, V lost 4 bases, and 3 bases had no gene match. Looked up from germline, CDR1 is MNHEY and CDR2 is SVGAGI. The CDR3 bases are TGTGCCAGCAGTTGGACTAGCGGGGGGTTTTACAATGAGCAGTTCTTC. Its protein is CASSWTSGGFYNEQFF.

In its sample, this clone was seen a few times. This sequence joins TRBV5-4 and TRBJ2-5; 8 bases are a match to TRBD2. V lost 2 bases, J lost 6 bases, and 9 bases stayed unmatched. The CDR3 covers 15 residues. CDR1 and CDR2 from the germline V gene are SGHNT and YYREEE (reference sequence). CDR3 sequence: CASSLGSGSEQTQYF. DNA for the CDR3: TGTGCCAGCAGCTTAGGAAGCGGGAGTGAGCAGACCCAGTACTTC.

The chain joins TRBV7-9 to TRBJ2-7; a possible D gene is TRBD1 (6 bases). Germline V gives CDR1 SEHNR, CDR2 FQNEAQ (reference sequence). The CDR3 contains 15 residues. Trimming took 4 bases from V and 0 from J, leaving 13 bases between them. CDR3 DNA sequence: TGTGCCAGCAGCTATAGGACAGCCAGCTCCTACGAGCAGTACTTC. Residues: CASSYRTASSYEQYF.

This clone was counted between two and nine times. This chain links TRBV30 with TRBJ2-5, with D unclear. V was trimmed by 2 bases and J by 3 bases, leaving 10 bases between them. The CDR3 contains 13 residues. Germline assignment: CDR1 GTSNPN and CDR2 SVGIG (reference sequence). CDR3 DNA: TGTGCCTGGAGTATGGGCCGAAAAGAGACCCAGTACTTC. It yields the protein CAWSMGRKETQYF.

This clone was detected a few times. The rearrangement links TRBV6-1 to TRBJ1-2; 10 nucleotides align to TRBD1. V lost 3 bases and J lost 3; bases outside the gene matches: 10. Germline V gives CDR1 MNHNS, CDR2 SASEGT. The CDR3 is made up of 17 amino acids. CDR3 amino acids: CASSESRDRGFYYGYTF. The CDR3 DNA is TGTGCCAGCAGTGAGTCCCGGGACAGGGGTTTTTACTATGGCTACACCTTC.

This chain uses TRBV6-6 with TRBJ2-3; D not resolved. Trimming shortened V by 2 bases and J by 0 bases, and 9 bases separated the two germline ends. The germline CDR1 and CDR2 sequences are MNHNY and SVGAGI (reference sequence). The CDR3 has 15 amino acids. CDR3 sequence (DNA): TGTGCCAGCAGTTACGCGCTGCAAAGCACAGATACGCAGTATTTT. It yields the protein CASSYALQSTDTQYF.

Comment on this clone: The same CDR3 arises from other DNA sequences in this sample as well. The chain joins TRBV7-2 to TRBJ1-1; TRBD1 aligns across 7 bases. CDR3 length: 14 residues. V was clipped by 5 bases and J by 5 bases; unmatched bases: 8. CDR1 is SGHTA and CDR2 is FQGNSA in the germline V gene. CDR3 sequence: CASSPPGTDTEAFF. Here the CDR3 DNA reads TGTGCCAGCAGCCCCCCCGGGACAGATACTGAAGCTTTCTTT.

The chain has TRBV4-3 and TRBJ2-3; 8 nucleotides line up with TRBD2. Germline CDR1 LGHNA, CDR2 YSLEER. Losses at the gene ends were 1 base for V and 2 bases for J; bases not matched to a gene: 2. The CDR3 totals 15 residues. DNA for the CDR3: TGCGCCAGCAGCCAAGCAGGACTAGCCACAGATACGCAGTATTTT. Translated, it gives CASSQAGLATDTQYF.

The chain uses TRBV5-8 and TRBJ1-1; 7 bases agree with TRBD1. Trimming at V came to 4 bases and at J to 4 bases, leaving 7 bases not matched to a gene. CDR1 is SGHTS and CDR2 is YDEGEE in the germline V gene. The CDR3 sequence is 14 residues long. The chain's CDR3 is CASSPGTVITEAFF. The CDR3 DNA reads TGTGCCAGCAGCCCCGGGACAGTTATCACTGAAGCTTTCTTT.

This clone was detected once. The rearrangement uses TRBV2 and TRBJ2-4; D is unclear. The length of the CDR3 is 13 residues. V was cut by 0 bases and J by 5 bases, with 5 bases left in between. The germline V gene has CDR1 SNHLY and CDR2 FYNNEI. CDR3 sequence reads: CASSEAAENIQYF. CDR3 in DNA: TGTGCCAGCAGTGAAGCGGCCGAAAACATTCAGTACTTC.

This clone was recorded a few times. The rearrangement uses TRBV6-5 and TRBJ1-6; D ambiguous. This CDR3 comprises 12 residues. V lost 4 bases, J lost 10 bases, and 8 bases lay in between. Germline assignment: CDR1 MNHEY and CDR2 SVGAGI. This CDR3 is CASSSHVSPLHF. DNA for the CDR3: TGTGCCAGCAGTTCCCATGTCTCACCCCTCCACTTT.

With regard to this clone: Relative to the germline gene, one junction end is altered; a read error may explain this. CDR3 nucleotides: TGTGCCAGCAGTGAAATGTGGACAGGGTTTAACTTT. This codes for CASSEMWTGFNF. The chain links TRBV6-1 to TRBJ1-1, with TRBD1 matching over 8 bases. The CDR3 runs to 12 residues. CDR1 is MNHNS, CDR2 SASEGT, per germline.

The rearrangement joins TRBV7-9 to TRBJ2-3, with 7 bases matching TRBD2. The CDR3 spans 17 residues. The V and J ends lost 2 bases and 5 bases, in that order; junction bases with no gene match: 13. CDR1 is SEHNR and CDR2 is FQNEAQ in the germline V gene (reference sequence). For the CDR3, the DNA is TGTGCCAGCAGCTTATTAGGACGGGGGAGGGACGGAGATACGCAGTATTTT. It yields the protein CASSLLGRGRDGDTQYF.

This clone is a singleton in its sample. This chain joins TRBV7-8 and TRBJ1-5, with unresolved D. This CDR3 spans 11 amino acids. The V end lost 5 bases, the J end lost 11 bases, and 10 bases lay between the germline ends. The germline CDR1 and CDR2 sequences are SGHVS and FQNEAQ. The CDR3 is CASSVDGTQHF. CDR3 nucleotide sequence: TGTGCCAGCAGCGTAGACGGGACCCAGCATTTT.